Below are 14 T cell receptor beta chains sequenced from a single sample in a study of cytomegalovirus exposure and HLA in healthy donors (dated by TCRdb to 2017 to 2019). The library was generated by the immunoSEQ multiplex PCR assay. The source is immuneACCESS, and TCRdb retained only in-frame sequences with V and J called. Part of the clones is not carried over; for the studies checked, unresolved V genes explain less than half of this, and the remainder is unexplained. The sample data list about 98,000 clones, and around 90% of these were observed just once. About 4% of the sample comes from the top ten. The material sequenced was PBMCs. The source is a woman between 25 and 40 years old in good health and CMV-seronegative.

The V and J genes are TRBV2 and TRBJ2-7; weak D call: TRBD2 (6 bases). Deletions cut 6 bases from V and 3 bases from J, with 12 bases between. The CDR3 spans 13 residues. The germline V gene encodes CDR1 SNHLY and CDR2 FYNNEI. The CDR3 nucleotides are TGTGCCAGCAGAAGGACTACCCGCTACGAGCAGTACTTC. It translates to CASRRTTRYEQYF. Based on the CDR3 plus reference TRBV2 and TRBJ2-7, the full variable domain is EPEVTQTPSHQVTQMGQEVILRCVPISNHLYFYWYRQILGQKVEFLVSFYNNEISEKSEIFDDQFSVERPDGSNFTLKIRSTKLEDSAMYFCASRRTTRYEQYFGPGTRLTVT.

The chain couples TRBV29-1 to TRBJ2-7, with D possibly being TRBD1 (5 bases). Germline V gene lookup returns CDR1 SQVTM and CDR2 ANQGSEA. The CDR3 length is 15 residues. The ends were cut back, 7 bases at V and 4 bases at J, with 23 bases in the middle. CDR3: CSAPLGRRLDYEQYF. The CDR3, as DNA: TGCAGCGCCCCCCTGGGGCGGCGGTTGGATTACGAGCAGTACTTC.

This clone occurred once. V usage is TRBV7-2 and J usage is TRBJ1-3; 8 nucleotides match TRBD1. V lost 5 bases and J lost 2; bases outside the gene matches: 11. The CDR3 spans 17 residues. Germline V lookup: CDR1 SGHTA, CDR2 FQGNSA. The CDR3 nucleotides are TGTGCCAGCAGCCTTGGAGGCAGGGGGCACACTGGAAACACCATATATTTT. Translating it yields CASSLGGRGHTGNTIYF.

The rearrangement joins TRBV7-9 to TRBJ2-5; D is uncertain. The CDR3 is 13 residues long. In germline, CDR1 is SEHNR, CDR2 FQNEAQ (reference sequence). V gave up 2 bases and J gave up 4 bases, with 8 bases separating them. CDR3 region: CASSLTVGETQYF. DNA of the CDR3: TGTGCCAGCAGCTTAACGGTTGGAGAGACCCAGTACTTC.

The rearrangement links TRBV19 to TRBJ2-3; possibly TRBD2 for D (6 bases). The CDR3 has 13 residues. CDR1 LNHDA and CDR2 SQIVND come from the germline V gene (reference sequence). Trimming stripped 10 bases from V and 4 bases from J, with 15 bases between. In DNA form, the CDR3 reads TGTGCCACCCTAAGCGGGTACGCAGATACGCAGTATTTT. Its translation is CATLSGYADTQYF.

This chain connects TRBV4-1 to TRBJ1-2; maybe TRBD1 (5 bases). Trimming shortened V by 4 bases and J by 1 base, and 13 bases separated the two germline ends. The CDR3 runs 15 residues. The germline V gene encodes CDR1 MGHRA and CDR2 YSYEKL. In DNA, the CDR3 is TGCGCCAGCAGCCTCCGGGGGGGGAATAACTATGGCTACACCTTC. It is translated as CASSLRGGNNYGYTF.

The CDR3 DNA reads as TGTGCCAGTTCGACCCCTCGACAGGTGAACACTGAAGCTTTCTTT. It specifies CASSTPRQVNTEAFF. This chain uses TRBV19 with TRBJ1-1, with D possibly matching TRBD1 (6 bases). This CDR3 has 15 residues. V was pared by 8 bases and J by 0 bases, with 16 bases between. Germline V CDR1 and CDR2: LNHDA, SQIVND (reference sequence).

This sequence joins TRBV2 and TRBJ2-1; D not resolved. Germline V gene lookup returns CDR1 SNHLY and CDR2 FYNNEI. The CDR3 contains 13 residues. CDR3 region: CVLVRSSYNEQFF. Here the CDR3 DNA reads TGTGTCCTGGTACGGAGCTCCTACAATGAGCAGTTCTTC.

This clone was seen many times. The CDR3 is CATSRFPREAGAPNEQFF. The CDR3 nucleotides read TGTGCCACCAGCAGGTTCCCTCGGGAAGCGGGGGCTCCCAATGAGCAGTTCTTC. The rearrangement links TRBV15 to TRBJ2-1; 8 bases match TRBD2. J lost 6 bases, V lost 3 bases, and 16 bases had no gene match. In germline, CDR1 is LNHNV, CDR2 YYDKDF (reference sequence). This CDR3 is 18 amino acids long.

The chain uses TRBV2 and TRBJ1-4; 7 nucleotides agree with TRBD1. The CDR3 spans 14 residues. V shed 5 bases, J shed 4 bases, and the junction held 4 bases outside the gene matches. Per germline, CDR1 SNHLY and CDR2 FYNNEI. The DNA of the CDR3 is TGTGCCAGCAGTTCGGGACAGATTAATGAAAAACTGTTTTTT. Encoded protein: CASSSGQINEKLFF.

The genes are TRBV11-2 and TRBJ2-7; TRBD1 agrees at 12 bases. CDR3 size: 15 residues. The V gene end was trimmed by 4 bases and the J gene end by 3 bases; junction bases not matched to a gene: 4. CDR1 is SGHAT, CDR2 FQNNGV, per germline. The DNA for the CDR3 is TGTGCCAGCAGCTGGGGGACAGGGGGCAGCTACGAGCAGTACTTC. Encoded protein: CASSWGTGGSYEQYF.

This clone was recorded once. The V gene is TRBV9, the J gene TRBJ2-1; TRBD2 agrees at 12 bases. Germline CDR1 reads SGDLS; CDR2 reads YYNGEE. V lost 1 base and J lost 4; bases outside the gene matches: 3. The CDR3 runs 16 residues. This CDR3 reads CASSVKGLAGYNEQFF. The CDR3 bases are TGTGCCAGCAGCGTAAAGGGACTAGCGGGTTACAATGAGCAGTTCTTC. Together with reference TRBV9 and TRBJ2-1, the CDR3 gives the full variable domain: DSGVTQTPKHLITATGQRVTLRCSPRSGDLSVYWYQQSLDQGLQFLIQYYNGEERAKGNILERFSAQQFPDLHSELNLSSLELGDSALYFCASSVKGLAGYNEQFFGPGTRLTVL.

This sequence joins TRBV14 and TRBJ2-2; 9 bases match TRBD1. CDR3 length: 16 amino acids. V was clipped by 4 bases and J by 3 bases; unmatched bases: 6. From germline, CDR1 is SGHDN and CDR2 FVKESK. CDR3 protein: CASSPWTGADTGELFF. The CDR3 coding sequence is TGTGCCAGCAGCCCGTGGACAGGGGCAGACACCGGGGAGCTGTTTTTT.

The chain uses TRBV7-8 and TRBJ1-2, with D possibly TRBD1 on 5 matching bases. From germline, CDR1 is SGHVS and CDR2 FQNEAQ. The CDR3 contains 15 residues. Trimming removed 5 bases from V and 5 bases from J, with 18 bases in between. Written as DNA, the CDR3 is TGTGCCAGCAGCCCCAACCCTAGGACATCTTATGGCTACACCTTC. The encoded protein is CASSPNPRTSYGYTF.